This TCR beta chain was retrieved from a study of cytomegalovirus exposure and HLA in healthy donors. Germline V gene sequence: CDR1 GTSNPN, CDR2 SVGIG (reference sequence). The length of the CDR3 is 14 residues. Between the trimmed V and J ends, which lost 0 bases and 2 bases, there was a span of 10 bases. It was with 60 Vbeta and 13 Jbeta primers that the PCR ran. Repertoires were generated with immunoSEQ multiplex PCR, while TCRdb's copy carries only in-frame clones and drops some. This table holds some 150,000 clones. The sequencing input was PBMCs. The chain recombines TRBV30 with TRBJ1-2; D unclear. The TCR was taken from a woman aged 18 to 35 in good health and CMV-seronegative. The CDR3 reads CAWSVVQINYGYTF. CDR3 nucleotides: TGTGCCTGGAGTGTAGTACAAATCAACTATGGCTACACCTTC.